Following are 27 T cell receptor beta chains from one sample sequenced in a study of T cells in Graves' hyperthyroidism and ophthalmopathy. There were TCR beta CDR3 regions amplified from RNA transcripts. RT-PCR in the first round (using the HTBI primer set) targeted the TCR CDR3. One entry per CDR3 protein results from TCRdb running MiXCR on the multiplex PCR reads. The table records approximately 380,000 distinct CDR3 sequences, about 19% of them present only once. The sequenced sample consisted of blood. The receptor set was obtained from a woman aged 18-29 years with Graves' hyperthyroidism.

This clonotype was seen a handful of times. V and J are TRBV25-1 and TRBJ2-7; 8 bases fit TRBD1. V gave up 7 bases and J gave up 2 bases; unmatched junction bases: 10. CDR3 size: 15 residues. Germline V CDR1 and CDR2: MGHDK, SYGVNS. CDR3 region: CASMIRDRPPYEQYF. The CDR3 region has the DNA TGTGCCAGCATGATCCGGGACAGGCCTCCCTACGAGCAGTACTTC.

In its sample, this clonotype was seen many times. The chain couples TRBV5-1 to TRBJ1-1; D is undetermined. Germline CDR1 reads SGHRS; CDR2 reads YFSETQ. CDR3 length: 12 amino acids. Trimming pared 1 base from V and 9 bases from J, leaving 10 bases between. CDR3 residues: CASSLLGSQAFF. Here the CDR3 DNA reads TGCGCCAGCAGCTTGTTAGGGTCCCAAGCTTTCTTT.

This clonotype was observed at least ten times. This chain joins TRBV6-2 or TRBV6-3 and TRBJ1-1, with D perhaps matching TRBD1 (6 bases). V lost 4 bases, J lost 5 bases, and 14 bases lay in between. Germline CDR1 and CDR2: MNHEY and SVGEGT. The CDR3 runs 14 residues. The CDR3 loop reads CASSSYRVGTEAFF. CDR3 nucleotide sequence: TGTGCCAGCAGTTCCTACAGGGTCGGAACTGAAGCTTTCTTT.

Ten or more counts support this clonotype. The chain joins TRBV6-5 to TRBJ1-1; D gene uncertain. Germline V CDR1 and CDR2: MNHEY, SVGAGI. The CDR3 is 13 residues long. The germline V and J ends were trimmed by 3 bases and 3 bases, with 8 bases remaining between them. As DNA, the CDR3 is TGTGCCAGCAGTTATACGGTATACACTGAAGCTTTCTTT. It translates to CASSYTVYTEAFF.

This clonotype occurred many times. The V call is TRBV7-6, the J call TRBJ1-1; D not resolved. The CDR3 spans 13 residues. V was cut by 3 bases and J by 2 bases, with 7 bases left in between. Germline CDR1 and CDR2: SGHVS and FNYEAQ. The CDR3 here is CASSFDTNTEAFF. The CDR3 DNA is TGTGCCAGCAGCTTTGACACTAACACTGAAGCTTTCTTT.

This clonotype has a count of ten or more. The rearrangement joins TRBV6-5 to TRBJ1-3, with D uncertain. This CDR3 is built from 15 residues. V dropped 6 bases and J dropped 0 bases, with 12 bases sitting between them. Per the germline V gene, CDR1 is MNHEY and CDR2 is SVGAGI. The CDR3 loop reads CASSDTIDSGNTIYF. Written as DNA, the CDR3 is TGTGCCAGCAGCGACACGATAGACTCTGGAAACACCATATATTTT.

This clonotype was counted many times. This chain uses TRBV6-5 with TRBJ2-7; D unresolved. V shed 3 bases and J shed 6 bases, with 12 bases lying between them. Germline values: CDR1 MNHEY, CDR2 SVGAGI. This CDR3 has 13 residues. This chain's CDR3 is CASSYLEIGEQYF. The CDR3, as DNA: TGTGCCAGCAGTTATCTTGAGATAGGCGAGCAGTACTTC.

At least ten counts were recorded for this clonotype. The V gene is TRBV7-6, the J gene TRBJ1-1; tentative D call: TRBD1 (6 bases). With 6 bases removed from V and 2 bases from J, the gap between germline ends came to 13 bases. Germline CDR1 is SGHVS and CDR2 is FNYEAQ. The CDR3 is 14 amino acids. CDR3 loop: CASSWTAANTEAFF. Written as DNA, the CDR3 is TGTGCCAGCAGTTGGACAGCTGCTAACACTGAAGCTTTCTTT.

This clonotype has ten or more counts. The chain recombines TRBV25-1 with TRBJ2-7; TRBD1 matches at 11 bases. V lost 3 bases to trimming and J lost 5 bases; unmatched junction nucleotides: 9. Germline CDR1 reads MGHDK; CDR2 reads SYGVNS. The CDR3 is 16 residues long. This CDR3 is CASSESGTGGLHEQYF. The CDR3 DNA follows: TGTGCCAGCAGTGAGTCCGGGACAGGGGGTTTACACGAGCAGTACTTC.

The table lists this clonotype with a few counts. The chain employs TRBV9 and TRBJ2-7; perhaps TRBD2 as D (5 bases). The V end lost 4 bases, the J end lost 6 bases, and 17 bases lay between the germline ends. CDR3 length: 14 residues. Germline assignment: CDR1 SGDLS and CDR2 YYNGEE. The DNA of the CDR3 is TGTGCCAGCAGCTCCCGGACTGGGGAGAGCGAGCAGTACTTC. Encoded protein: CASSSRTGESEQYF. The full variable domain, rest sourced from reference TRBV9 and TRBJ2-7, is DSGVTQTPKHLITATGQRVTLRCSPRSGDLSVYWYQQSLDQGLQFLIQYYNGEERAKGNILERFSAQQFPDLHSELNLSSLELGDSALYFCASSSRTGESEQYFGPGTRLTVT.

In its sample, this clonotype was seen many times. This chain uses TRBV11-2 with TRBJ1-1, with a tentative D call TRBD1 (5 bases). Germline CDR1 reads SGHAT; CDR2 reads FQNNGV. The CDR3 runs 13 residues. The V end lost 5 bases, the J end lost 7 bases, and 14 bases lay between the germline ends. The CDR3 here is CASSPIRQHEAFF. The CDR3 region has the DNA TGTGCCAGCAGCCCCATACGACAGCATGAAGCTTTCTTT. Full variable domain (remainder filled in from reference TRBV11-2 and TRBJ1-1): EAGVAQSPRYKIIEKRQSVAFWCNPISGHATLYWYQQILGQGPKLLIQFQNNGVVDDSQLPKDRFSAERLKGVDSTLKIQPAKLEDSAVYLCASSPIRQHEAFFGQGTRLTVV.

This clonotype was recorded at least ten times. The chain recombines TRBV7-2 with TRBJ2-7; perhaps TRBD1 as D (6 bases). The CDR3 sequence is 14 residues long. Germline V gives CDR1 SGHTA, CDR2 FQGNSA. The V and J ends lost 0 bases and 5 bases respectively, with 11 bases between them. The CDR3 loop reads CASSLATGPHEQYF. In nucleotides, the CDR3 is TGTGCCAGCAGCTTAGCCACAGGGCCCCACGAGCAGTACTTC.

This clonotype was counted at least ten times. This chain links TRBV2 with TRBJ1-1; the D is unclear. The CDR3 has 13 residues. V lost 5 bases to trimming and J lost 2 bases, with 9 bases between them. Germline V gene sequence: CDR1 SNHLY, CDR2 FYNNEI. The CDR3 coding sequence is TGTGCCAGCAGTATAGACATTAACACTGAAGCTTTCTTT. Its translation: CASSIDINTEAFF.

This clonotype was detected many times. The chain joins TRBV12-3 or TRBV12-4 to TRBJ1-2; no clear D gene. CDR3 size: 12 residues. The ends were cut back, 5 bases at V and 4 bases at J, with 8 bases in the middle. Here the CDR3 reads CASSLRPYGYTF. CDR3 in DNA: TGTGCCAGCAGTCTGAGGCCCTATGGCTACACCTTC.

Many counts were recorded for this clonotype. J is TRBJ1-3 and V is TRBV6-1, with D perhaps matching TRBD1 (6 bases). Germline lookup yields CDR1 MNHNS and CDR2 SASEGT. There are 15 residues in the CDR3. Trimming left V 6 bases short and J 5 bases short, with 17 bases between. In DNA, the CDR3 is TGTGCCAGCAGCCACAGGGTTGGGGAAAGAAACACCATATATTTT. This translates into CASSHRVGERNTIYF.

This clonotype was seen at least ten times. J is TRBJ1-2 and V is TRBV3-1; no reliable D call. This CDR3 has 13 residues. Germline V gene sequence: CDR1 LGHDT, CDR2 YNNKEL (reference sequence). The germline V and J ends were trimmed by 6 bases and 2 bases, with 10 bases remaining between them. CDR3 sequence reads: CASRVSTNYGYTF. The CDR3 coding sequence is TGTGCCAGCAGGGTTTCTACCAACTATGGCTACACCTTC.

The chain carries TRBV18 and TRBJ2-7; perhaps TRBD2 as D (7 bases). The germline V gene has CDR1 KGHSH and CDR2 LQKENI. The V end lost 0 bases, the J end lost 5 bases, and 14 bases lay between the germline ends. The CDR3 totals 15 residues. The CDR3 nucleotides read TGTGCCAGCTCACCACCTTCCAGGGGAGGGCACGAGCAGTACTTC. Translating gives CASSPPSRGGHEQYF.

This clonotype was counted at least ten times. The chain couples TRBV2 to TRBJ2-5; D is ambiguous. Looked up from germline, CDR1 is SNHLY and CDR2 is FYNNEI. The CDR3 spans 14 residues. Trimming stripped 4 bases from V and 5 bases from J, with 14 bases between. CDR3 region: CASSGYSPRETQYF. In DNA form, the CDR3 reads TGTGCCAGCAGTGGATATAGCCCGCGGGAGACCCAGTACTTC.

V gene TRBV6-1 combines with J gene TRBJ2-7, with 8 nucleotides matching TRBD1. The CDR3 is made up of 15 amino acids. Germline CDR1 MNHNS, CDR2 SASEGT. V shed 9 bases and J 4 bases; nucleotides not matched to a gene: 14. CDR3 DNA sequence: TGTGCCAGGGGGACAGGTATACCGAAACAATACGAGCAGTACTTC. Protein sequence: CARGTGIPKQYEQYF.

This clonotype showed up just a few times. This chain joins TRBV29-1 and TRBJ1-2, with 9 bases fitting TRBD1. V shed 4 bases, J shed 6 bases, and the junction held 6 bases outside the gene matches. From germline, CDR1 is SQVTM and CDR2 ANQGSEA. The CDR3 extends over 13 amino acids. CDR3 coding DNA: TGCAGCGTTGTTGGGACAGGGACCCATGGCTACACCTTC. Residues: CSVVGTGTHGYTF.

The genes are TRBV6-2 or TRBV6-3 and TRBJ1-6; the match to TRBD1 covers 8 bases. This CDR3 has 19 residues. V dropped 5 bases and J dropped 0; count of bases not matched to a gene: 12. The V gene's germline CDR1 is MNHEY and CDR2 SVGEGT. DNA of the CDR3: TGTGCCAGCAGTCGTAGGACAGGGAGCCTTAGCTCCTATAATTCACCCCTCCACTTT. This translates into CASSRRTGSLSSYNSPLHF.

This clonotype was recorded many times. CDR3 in DNA: TGCAGTGCTAGAGATCTCACCTACTACGAGCAGTACTTC. This sequence encodes CSARDLTYYEQYF. The chain uses TRBV20-1 and TRBJ2-7; D is undetermined. V was shortened by 0 bases and J by 3 bases, with 9 bases between the two germline ends. Germline values: CDR1 DFQATT, CDR2 SNEGSKA (reference sequence). The CDR3 covers 13 residues.

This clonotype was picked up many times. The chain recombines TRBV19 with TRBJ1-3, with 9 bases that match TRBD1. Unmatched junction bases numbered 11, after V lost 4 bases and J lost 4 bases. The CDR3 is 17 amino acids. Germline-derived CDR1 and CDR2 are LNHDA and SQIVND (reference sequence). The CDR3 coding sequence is TGTGCCAGTAGTACCCCCCTGGGACAGGGAGGCGGAAACACCATATATTTT. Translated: CASSTPLGQGGGNTIYF.

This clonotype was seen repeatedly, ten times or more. CDR3 sequence (DNA): TGTGCCAGCACCGCGACCGGGACAGGTACCGGGGAGCTGTTTTTT. Translating gives CASTATGTGTGELFF. V and J are TRBV12-3 or TRBV12-4 and TRBJ2-2; 8 positions match TRBD1. The trim removed 7 bases at V and 5 bases at J, leaving 9 bases unmatched. The CDR3 runs to 15 residues.

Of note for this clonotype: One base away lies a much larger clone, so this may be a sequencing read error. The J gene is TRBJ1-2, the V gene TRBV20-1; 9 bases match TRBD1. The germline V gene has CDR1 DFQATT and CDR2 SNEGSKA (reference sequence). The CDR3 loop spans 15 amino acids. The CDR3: CSAINTGGAADGYAF. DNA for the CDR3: TGCAGTGCAATTAACACAGGGGGCGCGGCCGATGGCTACGCCTTC.

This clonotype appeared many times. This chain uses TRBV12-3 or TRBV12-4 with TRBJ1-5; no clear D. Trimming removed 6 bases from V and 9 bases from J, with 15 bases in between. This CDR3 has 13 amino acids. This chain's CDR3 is CASRLAPDRPQHF. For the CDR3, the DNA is TGTGCCAGCAGACTGGCTCCGGATAGGCCCCAGCATTTT.

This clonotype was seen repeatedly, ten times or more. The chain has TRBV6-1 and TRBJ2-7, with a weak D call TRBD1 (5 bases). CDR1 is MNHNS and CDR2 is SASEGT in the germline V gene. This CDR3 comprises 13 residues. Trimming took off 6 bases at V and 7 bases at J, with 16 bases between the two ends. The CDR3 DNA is TGTGCCAGCAGCGACACAGGCACGGGTGAGCAGTACTTC. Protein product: CASSDTGTGEQYF.